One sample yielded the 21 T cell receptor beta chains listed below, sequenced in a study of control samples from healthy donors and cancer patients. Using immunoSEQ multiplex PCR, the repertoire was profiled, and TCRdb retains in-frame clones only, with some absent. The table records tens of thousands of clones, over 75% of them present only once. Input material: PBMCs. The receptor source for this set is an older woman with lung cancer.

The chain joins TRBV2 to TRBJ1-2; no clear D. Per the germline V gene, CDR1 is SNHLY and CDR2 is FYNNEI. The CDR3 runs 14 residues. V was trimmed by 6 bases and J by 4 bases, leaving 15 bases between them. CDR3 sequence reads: CASRGGIPGYGYTF. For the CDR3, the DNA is TGTGCCAGCAGGGGAGGGATTCCAGGCTATGGCTACACCTTC.

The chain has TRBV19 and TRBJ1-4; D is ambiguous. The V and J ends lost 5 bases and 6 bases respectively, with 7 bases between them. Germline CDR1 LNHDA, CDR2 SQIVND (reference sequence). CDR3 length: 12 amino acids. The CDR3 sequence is CASSLRDEKLFF. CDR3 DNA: TGTGCCAGTAGTCTCCGAGATGAAAAACTGTTTTTT.

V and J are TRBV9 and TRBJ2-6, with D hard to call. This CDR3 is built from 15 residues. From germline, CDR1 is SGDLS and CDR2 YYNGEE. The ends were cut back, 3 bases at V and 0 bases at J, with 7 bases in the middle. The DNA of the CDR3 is TGTGCCAGCAGCGCCCTGAGCTCTGGGGCCAACGTCCTGACTTTC. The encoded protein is CASSALSSGANVLTF.

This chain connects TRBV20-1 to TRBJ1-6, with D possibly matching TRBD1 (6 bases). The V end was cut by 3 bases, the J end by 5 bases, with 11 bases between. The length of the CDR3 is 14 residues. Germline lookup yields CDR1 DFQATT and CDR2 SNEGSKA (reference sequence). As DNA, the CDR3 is TGCAGTGCTAGTACAGGGACCGATAATTCACCCCTCCACTTT. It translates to CSASTGTDNSPLHF.

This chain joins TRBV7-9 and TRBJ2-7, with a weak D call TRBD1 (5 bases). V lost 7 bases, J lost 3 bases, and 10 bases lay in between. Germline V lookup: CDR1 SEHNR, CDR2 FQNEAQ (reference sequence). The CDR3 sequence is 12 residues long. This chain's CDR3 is CASTPDSYEQYF. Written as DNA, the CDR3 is TGTGCCAGCACCCCCGACAGCTACGAGCAGTACTTC.

Here the CDR3 DNA reads TGTGCCAGTAGAACAAATTATAACACTGAAGCTTTCTTT. Its protein is CASRTNYNTEAFF. The chain uses TRBV19 and TRBJ1-1; D gene uncertain. Germline V CDR1 and CDR2: LNHDA, SQIVND (reference sequence). The V and J ends lost 6 bases and 2 bases respectively, with 10 bases between them. The CDR3 length is 13 residues.

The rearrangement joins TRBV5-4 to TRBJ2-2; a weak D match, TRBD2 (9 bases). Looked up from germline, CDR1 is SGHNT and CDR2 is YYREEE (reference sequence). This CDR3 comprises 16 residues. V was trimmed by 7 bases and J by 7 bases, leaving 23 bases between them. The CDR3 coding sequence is TGTGCCAGCCACCCAGGGGGCGGGAGGGCCCACGGGGAGCTGTTTTTT. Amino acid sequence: CASHPGGGRAHGELFF.

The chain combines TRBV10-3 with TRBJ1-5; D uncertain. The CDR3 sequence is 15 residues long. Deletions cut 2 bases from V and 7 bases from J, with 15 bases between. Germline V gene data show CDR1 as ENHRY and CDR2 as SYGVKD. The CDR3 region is CAISERDSTGQPQHF. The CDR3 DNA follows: TGTGCCATCAGTGAGAGAGACTCCACCGGGCAGCCCCAGCATTTT.

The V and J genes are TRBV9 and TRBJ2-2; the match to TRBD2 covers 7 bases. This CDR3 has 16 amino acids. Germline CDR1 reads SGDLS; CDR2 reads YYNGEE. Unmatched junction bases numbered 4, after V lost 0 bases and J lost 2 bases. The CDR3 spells CASSVGAGRNTGELFF. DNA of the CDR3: TGTGCCAGCAGCGTAGGAGCGGGGAGAAACACCGGGGAGCTGTTTTTT.

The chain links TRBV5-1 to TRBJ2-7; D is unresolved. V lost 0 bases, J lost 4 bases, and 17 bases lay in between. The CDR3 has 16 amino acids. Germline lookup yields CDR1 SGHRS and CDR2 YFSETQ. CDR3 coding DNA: TGCGCCAGCAGCTTGGCAGGCGTCAACCAAGAGTACGAGCAGTACTTC. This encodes CASSLAGVNQEYEQYF.

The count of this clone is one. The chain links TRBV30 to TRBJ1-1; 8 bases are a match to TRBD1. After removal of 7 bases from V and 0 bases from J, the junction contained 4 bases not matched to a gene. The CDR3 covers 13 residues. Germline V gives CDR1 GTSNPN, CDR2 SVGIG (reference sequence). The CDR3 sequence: CASDRGLNTEAFF. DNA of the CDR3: TGTGCCTCTGACAGGGGATTGAACACTGAAGCTTTCTTT.

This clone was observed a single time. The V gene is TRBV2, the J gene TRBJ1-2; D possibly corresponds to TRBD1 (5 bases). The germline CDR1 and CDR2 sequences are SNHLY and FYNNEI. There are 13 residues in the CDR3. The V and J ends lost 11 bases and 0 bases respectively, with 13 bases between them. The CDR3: CAGGTEANYGYTF. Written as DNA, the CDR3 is TGTGCCGGCGGGACGGAAGCTAACTATGGCTACACCTTC.

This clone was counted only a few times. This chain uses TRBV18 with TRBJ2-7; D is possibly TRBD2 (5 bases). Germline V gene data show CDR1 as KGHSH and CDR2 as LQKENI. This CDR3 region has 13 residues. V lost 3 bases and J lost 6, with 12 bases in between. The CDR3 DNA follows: TGTGCCAGCTCACCCGGGGAATTCCTCGAGCAGTACTTC. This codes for CASSPGEFLEQYF. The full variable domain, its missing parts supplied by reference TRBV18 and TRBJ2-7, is NAGVMQNPRHLVRRRGQEARLRCSPMKGHSHVYWYRQLPEEGLKFMVYLQKENIIDESGMPKERFSAEFPKEGPSILRIQQVVRGDSAAYFCASSPGEFLEQYFGPGTRLTVT.

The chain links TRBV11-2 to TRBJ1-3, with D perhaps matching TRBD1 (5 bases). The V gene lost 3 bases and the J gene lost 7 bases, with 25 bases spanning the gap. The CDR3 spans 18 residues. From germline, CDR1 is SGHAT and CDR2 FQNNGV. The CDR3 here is CASSFGVPGPGSGNTIYF. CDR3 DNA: TGTGCCAGCAGCTTTGGTGTCCCCGGGCCGGGGTCAGGGAACACCATATATTTT.

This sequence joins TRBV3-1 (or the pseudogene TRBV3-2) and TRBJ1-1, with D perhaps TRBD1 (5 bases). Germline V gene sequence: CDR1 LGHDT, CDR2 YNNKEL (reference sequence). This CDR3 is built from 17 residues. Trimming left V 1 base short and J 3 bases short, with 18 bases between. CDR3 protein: CASSQGVWGEEDTEAFF. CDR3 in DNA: TGTGCCAGCAGCCAAGGGGTGTGGGGGGAAGAGGACACTGAAGCTTTCTTT.

This chain's CDR3 is CASSQNWGTGENEKLFF. DNA of the CDR3: TGTGCCAGCAGCCAAAATTGGGGGACAGGGGAAAATGAAAAACTGTTTTTT. The chain joins TRBV3-1 (or the pseudogene TRBV3-2) to TRBJ1-4; 10 bases are a match to TRBD1. V was pared by 2 bases and J by 5 bases, with 8 bases of the junction left unmatched. CDR3 length: 17 residues. CDR1 is LGHDT, CDR2 YNNKEL, per germline (reference sequence).

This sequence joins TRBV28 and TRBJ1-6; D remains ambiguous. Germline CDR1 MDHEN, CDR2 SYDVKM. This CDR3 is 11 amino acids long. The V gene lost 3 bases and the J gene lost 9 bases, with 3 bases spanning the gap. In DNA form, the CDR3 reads TGTGCCAGCAGTTTGGGTTCACCCCTCCACTTT. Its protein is CASSLGSPLHF.

The CDR3, as DNA: TGCGCCAGCAGCTCCTCCAGCCGAGTTGCGGGGGCCGTAGCCAAAAACATTCAGTACTTC. It translates to CASSSSSRVAGAVAKNIQYF. The chain has TRBV5-1 and TRBJ2-4; TRBD2 is a possible D gene (7 bases). The CDR3 is made up of 20 amino acids. Trimming stripped 3 bases from V and 0 bases from J, with 25 bases between. Per germline, CDR1 SGHRS and CDR2 YFSETQ.

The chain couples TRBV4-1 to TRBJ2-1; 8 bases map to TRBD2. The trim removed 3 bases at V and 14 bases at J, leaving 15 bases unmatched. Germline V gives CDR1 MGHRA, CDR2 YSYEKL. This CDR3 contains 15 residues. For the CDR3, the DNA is TGCGCCAGCAGCCAGGTTGGGGGCGGGAAAGCGGGGGAGTTCTTC. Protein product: CASSQVGGGKAGEFF.

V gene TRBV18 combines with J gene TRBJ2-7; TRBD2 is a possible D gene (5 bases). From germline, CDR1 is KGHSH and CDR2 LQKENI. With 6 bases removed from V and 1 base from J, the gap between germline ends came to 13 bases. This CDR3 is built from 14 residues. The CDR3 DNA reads TGTGCCAGCTCGCCGGGGTCCGGGTCCTACGAGCAGTACTTC. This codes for CASSPGSGSYEQYF.

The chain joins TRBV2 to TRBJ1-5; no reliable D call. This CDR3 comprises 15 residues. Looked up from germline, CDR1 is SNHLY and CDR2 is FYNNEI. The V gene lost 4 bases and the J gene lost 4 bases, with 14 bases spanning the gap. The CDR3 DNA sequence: TGTGCCAGCAGTGTAGAAGGCGTTGGGAATCAGCCCCAGCATTTT. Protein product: CASSVEGVGNQPQHF.